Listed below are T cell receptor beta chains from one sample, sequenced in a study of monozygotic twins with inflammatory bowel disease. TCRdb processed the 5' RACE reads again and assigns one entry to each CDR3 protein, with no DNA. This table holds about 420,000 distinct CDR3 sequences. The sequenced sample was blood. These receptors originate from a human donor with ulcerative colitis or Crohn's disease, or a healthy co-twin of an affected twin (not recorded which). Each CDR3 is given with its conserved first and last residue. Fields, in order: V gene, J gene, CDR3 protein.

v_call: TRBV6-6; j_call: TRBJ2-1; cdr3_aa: CASSYRVDEQFF
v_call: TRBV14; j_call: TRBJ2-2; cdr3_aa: CASSQRGLNTGELFF
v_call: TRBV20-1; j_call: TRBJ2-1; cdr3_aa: CSAREGLAHEQFF
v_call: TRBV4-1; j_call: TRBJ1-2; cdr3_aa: CASSEAGGSNYGYTF
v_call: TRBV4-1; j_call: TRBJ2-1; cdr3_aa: CASSQGTSGIYNEQFF
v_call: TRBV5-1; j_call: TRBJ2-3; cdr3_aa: CASSLGANTDTQYF
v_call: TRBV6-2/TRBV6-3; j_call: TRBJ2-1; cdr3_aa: CATTGSLAGVSEQFF
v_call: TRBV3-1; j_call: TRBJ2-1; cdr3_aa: CASAGAFNEQFF
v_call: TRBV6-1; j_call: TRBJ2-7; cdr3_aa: CASSEVGQNSYEQYF
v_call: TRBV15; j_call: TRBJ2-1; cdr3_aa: CATSRVNRGEGGRNEQFF
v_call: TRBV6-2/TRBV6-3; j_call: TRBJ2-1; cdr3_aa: CASSYSWRGNNEQFF
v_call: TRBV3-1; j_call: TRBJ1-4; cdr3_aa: CASSSREGGTNEKLFF
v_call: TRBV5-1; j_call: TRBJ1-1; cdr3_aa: CASSDGMNTEAFF
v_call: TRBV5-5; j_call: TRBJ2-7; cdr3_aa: CASSFIGLRSYEQYF
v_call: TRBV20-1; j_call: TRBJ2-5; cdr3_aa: CSARQYIFQETQYF
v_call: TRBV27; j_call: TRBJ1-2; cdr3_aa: CASSPYHGSPVGYTF
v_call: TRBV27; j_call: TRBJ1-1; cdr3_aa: CASRTGGLVFF
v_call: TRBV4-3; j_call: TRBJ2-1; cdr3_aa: CASSPLLRGGAYNEQFF
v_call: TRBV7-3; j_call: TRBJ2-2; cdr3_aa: CASSAQGRNTGELFF
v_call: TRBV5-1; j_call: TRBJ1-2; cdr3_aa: CASREGQGRYTF
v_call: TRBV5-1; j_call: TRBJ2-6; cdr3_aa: CASSLQGTAGANVLTF
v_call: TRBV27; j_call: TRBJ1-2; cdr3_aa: CASSFLKGPGYGYTF
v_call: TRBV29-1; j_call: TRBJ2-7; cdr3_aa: CSVLYLGGPREDYEQYF
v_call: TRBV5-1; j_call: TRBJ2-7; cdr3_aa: CASSLAVSGGPGYF
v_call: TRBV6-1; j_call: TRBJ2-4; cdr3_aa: CASSEGRAVLAKNIQYF
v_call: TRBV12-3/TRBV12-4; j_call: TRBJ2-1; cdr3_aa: CASSPQGGGRNEQFF
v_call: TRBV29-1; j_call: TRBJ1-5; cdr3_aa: CSVARPYKINQPQHF
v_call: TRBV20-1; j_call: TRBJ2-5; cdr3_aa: CSAIRPGEVETQYF
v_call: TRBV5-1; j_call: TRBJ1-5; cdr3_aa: CASSLDPTGNQPQHF
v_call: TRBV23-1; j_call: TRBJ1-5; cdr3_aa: CASSQGGSGQPQHF
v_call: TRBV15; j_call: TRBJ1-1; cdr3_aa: CATRALGNTEAFF
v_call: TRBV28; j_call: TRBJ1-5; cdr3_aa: CASSLFGGQAGPGSNQPQHF
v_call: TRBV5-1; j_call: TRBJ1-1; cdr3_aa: CASSDPGTGSFF
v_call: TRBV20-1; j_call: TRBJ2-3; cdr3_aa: CSASPQVATDTQYF
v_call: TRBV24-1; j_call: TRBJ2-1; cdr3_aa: CATSDHGPSLAQFF
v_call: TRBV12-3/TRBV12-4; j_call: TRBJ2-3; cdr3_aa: CASGTRGAAGGQYF
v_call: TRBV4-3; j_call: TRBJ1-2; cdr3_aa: CASSQGGAGGDGYTF
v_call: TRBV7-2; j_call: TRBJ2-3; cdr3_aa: CASSPYPGLKFSDTQYF
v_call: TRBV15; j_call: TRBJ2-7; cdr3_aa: CATSRDIGTAGGEQYF
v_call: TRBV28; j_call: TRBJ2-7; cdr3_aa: CASRVWGQSTYEQYF
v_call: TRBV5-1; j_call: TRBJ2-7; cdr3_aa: CASSLVGTAGAEQYF
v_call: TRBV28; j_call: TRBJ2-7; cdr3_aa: CASSFREGHDEQYF